This T cell receptor (beta chain) derives from a study of metastatic and nonmetastatic thyroid tumors. Using MiXCR, TCRdb reanalyzed the PCR reads. Here the sample spans 21,000 or so clones, around 12% being singletons. Patients were all untreated before their thyroid surgery. This CDR3 is built from 15 residues. The germline gives CDR1 SGHAT, CDR2 FQNNGV. Trimming stripped 0 bases from V and 7 bases from J, with 15 bases between. This clonotype originated in a female donor with papillary thyroid cancer or a benign thyroid nodule (not recorded which). Some clones in this sample may be carry-over from other donors' samples. Source material: blood. The chain employs TRBV11-2 and TRBJ1-2; D remains ambiguous. The CDR3 DNA follows: TGTGCCAGCAGCTTAGAAGTAAGTGGCAGGCGTGGCTACACCTTC. Amino acid sequence: CASSLEVSGRRGYTF.